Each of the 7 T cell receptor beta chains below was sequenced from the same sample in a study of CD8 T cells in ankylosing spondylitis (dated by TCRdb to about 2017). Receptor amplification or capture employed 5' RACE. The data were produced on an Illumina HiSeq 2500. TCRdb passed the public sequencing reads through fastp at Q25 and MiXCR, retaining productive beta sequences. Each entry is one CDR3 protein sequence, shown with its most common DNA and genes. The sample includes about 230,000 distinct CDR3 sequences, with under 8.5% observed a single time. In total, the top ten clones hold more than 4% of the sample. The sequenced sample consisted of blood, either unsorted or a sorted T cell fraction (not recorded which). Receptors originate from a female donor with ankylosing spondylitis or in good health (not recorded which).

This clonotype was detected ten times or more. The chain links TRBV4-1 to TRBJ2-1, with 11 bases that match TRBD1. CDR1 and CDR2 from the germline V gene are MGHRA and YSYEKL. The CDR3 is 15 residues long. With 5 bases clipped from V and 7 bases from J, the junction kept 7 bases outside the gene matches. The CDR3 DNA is TGCGCCAGCAGCTCTATTGGGACAGGGGGAAATGAGCAGTTCTTC. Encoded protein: CASSSIGTGGNEQFF.

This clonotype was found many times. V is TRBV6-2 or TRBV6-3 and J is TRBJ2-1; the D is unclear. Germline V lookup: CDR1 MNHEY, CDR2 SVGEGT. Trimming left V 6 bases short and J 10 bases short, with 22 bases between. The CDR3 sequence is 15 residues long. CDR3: CASSPSAIPSREQFF. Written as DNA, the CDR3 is TGTGCCAGCAGCCCCTCAGCCATCCCATCCCGGGAGCAGTTCTTC.

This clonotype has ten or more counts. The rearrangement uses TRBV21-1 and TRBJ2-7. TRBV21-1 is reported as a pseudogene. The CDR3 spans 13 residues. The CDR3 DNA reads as TGTGCCAGCAGCATATCTGCGTTTTACGAGCAGTACTTC. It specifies CASSISAFYEQYF.

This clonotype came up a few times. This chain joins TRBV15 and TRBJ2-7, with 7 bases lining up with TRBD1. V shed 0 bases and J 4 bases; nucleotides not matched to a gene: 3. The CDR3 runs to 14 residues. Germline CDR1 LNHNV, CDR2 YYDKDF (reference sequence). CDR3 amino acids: CATSRDRDSYEQYF. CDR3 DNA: TGTGCCACCAGCAGAGACCGGGACAGTTACGAGCAGTACTTC.

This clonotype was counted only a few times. In nucleotides, the CDR3 is TGCAGTGCTAGAGATTGGGTAGCGGGGAGCACAGATACGCAGTATTTT. Translation: CSARDWVAGSTDTQYF. This chain uses TRBV20-1 with TRBJ2-3, with 8 bases identical to TRBD2. The germline V gene encodes CDR1 DFQATT and CDR2 SNEGSKA (reference sequence). Unmatched junction bases numbered 5, after V lost 0 bases and J lost 0 bases. The CDR3 spans 16 residues.

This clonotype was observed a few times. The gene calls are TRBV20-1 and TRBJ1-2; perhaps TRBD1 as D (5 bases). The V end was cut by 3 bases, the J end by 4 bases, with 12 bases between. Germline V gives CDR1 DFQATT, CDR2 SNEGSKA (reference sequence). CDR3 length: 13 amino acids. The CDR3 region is CSASQGRGYGYTF. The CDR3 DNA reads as TGCAGTGCTAGCCAGGGTCGTGGCTATGGCTACACCTTC.

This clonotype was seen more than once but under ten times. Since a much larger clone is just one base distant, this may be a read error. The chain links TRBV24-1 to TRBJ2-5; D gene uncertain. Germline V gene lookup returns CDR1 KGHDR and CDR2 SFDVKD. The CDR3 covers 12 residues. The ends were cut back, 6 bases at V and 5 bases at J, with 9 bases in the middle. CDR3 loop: CATSNPGETQYF. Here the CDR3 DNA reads TGTGCCACCAGTAATCCAGGCGAGACCCAGTACTTC.